This TCR beta chain is from a study of T cells after posttransplantation cyclophosphamide. This CDR3 is built from 16 residues. Trimming stripped 0 bases from V and 1 base from J, with 9 bases between. CDR1 is MNHNS, CDR2 SASEGT, per germline. Produced via immunoSEQ multiplex PCR; TCRdb's table is partial and in-frame only. The data show 20,000 to 25,000 clones, with none appearing a single time. The sample holds many counts of this clone. Its antigen is undetermined. Study-level points and caveats: TRB clonality was highly associated with recipient CMV seropositivity and reactivation.

This chain uses TRBV6-1 with TRBJ2-2; D is unresolved. Sample: PBMCs. This TCR came from a woman aged 45 to 65 in good health, CMV-negative, and a related stem cell transplant donor. The CDR3 DNA reads TGTGCCAGCAGTGAAGCGGTCAGTTTGAACACCGGGGAGCTGTTTTTT. Amino acid sequence: CASSEAVSLNTGELFF.